This T cell receptor (beta chain) was identified during a study of blood T cell repertoires in COVID-19. Looked up from germline, CDR1 is SGHRS and CDR2 is YFSETQ. This CDR3 is 14 amino acids long. V lost 4 bases to trimming and J lost 2 bases, with 11 bases between them. Authors' analysis steps: Amplifying reference gene primers gave estimates of nucleated cell counts. The method was immunoSEQ multiplex PCR; TCRdb's version includes in-frame clones alone and lacks a portion of them. V, J and clone size were drawn from that table, and D and trimming were deduced from the DNA. The table lists roughly 83,000 clones, approximately 86% of them singletons, with approximately 8% in the top ten.

The chain employs TRBV5-1 and TRBJ2-3; D perhaps matches TRBD1 (7 bases). Sequencing input: peripheral blood. This receptor was identified in a man older than 75 with active or convalescent COVID-19. The CDR3 nucleotides read TGCGCCAGCAGCGCGGGACAGCCCACAGATACGCAGTATTTT. It yields the protein CASSAGQPTDTQYF.